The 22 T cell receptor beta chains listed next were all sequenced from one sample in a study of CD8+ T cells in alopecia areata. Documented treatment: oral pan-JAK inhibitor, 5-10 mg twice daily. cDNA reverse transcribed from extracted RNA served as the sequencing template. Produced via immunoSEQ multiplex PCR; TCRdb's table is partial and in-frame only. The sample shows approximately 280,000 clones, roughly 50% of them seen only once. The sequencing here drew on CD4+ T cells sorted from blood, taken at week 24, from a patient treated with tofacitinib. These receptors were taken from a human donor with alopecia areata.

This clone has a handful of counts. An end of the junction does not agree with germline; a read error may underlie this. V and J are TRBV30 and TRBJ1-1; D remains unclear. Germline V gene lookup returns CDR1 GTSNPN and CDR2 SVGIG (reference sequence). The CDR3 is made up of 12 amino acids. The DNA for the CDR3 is TGTGCCTGGAGTGTCTCTGACTCCTTAACATCCTTT. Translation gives CAWSVSDSLTSF.

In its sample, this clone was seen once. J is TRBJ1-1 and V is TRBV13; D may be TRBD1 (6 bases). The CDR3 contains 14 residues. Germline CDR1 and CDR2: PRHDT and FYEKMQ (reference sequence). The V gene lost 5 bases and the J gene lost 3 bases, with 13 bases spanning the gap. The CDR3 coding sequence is TGTGCCAGCAGCGGGGGCGGCGGAGACACTGAAGCTTTCTTT. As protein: CASSGGGGDTEAFF.

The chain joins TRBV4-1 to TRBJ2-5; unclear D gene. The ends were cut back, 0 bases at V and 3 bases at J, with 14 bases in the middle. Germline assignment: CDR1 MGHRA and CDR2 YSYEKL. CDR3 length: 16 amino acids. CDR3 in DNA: TGCGCCAGCAGCCAAGATGGTGGCAGCTACAAAGAGACCCAGTACTTC. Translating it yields CASSQDGGSYKETQYF.

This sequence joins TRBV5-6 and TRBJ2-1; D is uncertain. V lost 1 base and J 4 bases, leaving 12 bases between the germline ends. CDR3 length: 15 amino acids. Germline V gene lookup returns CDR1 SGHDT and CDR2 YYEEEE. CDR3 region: CASSLFSGTYNEQFF. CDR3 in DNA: TGTGCCAGCAGCTTGTTTTCAGGCACATACAATGAGCAGTTCTTC.

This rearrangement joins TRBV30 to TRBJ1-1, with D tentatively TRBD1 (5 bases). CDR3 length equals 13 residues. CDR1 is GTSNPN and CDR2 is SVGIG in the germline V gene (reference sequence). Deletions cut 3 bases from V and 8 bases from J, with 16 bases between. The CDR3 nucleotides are TGTGCCTGGAGCGCCCGGTCCCCAGGGGAAGCTTTCTTT. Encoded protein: CAWSARSPGEAFF.

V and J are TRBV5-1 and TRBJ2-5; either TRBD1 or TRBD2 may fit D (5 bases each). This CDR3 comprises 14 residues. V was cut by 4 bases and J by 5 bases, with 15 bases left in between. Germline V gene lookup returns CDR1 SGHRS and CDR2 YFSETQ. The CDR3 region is CASSRGPGPETQYF. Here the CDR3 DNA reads TGCGCCAGCAGCAGGGGCCCGGGGCCCGAGACCCAGTACTTC.

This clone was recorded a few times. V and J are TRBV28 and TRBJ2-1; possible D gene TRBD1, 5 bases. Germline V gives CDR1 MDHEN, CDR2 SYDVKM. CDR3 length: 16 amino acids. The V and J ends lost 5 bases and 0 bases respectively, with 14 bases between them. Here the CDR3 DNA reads TGTGCCAGCAGTACCACAGGCGTAAGCTCCTACAATGAGCAGTTCTTC. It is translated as CASSTTGVSSYNEQFF.

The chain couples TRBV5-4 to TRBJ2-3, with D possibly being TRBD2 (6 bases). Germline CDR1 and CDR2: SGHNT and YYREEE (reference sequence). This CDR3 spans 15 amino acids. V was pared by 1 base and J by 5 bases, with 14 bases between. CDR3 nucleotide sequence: TGTGCCAGCAGCTTGCCGGTGGAGGGTGGAGATACGCAGTATTTT. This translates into CASSLPVEGGDTQYF. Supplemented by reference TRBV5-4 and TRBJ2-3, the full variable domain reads ETGVTQSPTHLIKTRGQQVTLRCSSQSGHNTVSWYQQALGQGPQFIFQYYREEENGRGNFPPRFSGLQFPNYSSELNVNALELDDSALYLCASSLPVEGGDTQYFGPGTRLTVL.

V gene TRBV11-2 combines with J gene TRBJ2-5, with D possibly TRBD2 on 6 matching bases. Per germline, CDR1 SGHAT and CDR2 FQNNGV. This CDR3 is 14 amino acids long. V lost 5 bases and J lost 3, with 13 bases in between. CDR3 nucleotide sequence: TGTGCCAGCAGCCCCAGAGGGACTGAAGAGACCCAGTACTTC. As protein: CASSPRGTEETQYF.

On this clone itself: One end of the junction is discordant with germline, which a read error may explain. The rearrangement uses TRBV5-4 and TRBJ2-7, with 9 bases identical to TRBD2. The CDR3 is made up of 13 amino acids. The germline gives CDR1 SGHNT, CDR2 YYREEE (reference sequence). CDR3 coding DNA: TGCGCCAGCAGCCGCGGGGGGGCCTACGAGCAGTACTTC. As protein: CASSRGGAYEQYF.

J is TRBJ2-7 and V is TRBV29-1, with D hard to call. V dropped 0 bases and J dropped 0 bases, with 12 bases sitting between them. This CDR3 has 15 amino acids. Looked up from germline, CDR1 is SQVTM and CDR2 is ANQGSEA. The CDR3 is CSVEEARGSSYEQYF. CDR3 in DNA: TGCAGCGTTGAAGAAGCCAGAGGCAGCTCCTACGAGCAGTACTTC.

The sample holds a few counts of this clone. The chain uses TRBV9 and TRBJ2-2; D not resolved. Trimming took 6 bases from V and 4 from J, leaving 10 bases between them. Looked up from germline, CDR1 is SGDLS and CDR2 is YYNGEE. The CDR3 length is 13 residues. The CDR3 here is CASICRATGELFF. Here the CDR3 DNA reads TGTGCCAGCATTTGCAGAGCCACCGGGGAGCTGTTTTTT.

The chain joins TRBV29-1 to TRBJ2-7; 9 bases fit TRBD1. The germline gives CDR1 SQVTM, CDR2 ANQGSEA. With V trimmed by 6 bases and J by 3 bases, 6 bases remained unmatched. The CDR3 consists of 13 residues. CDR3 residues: CSVGQGTGYEQYF. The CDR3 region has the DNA TGCAGCGTCGGACAGGGGACGGGCTACGAGCAGTACTTC.

The CDR3 DNA follows: TGCGCCAGCAGCCCTAGCACAGATACGCAGTATTTT. This codes for CASSPSTDTQYF. This chain connects TRBV5-1 to TRBJ2-3; D is unclear. CDR1 is SGHRS and CDR2 is YFSETQ in the germline V gene. Trimming removed 4 bases at V and 0 bases at J, with 3 bases between. The CDR3 is 12 residues long.

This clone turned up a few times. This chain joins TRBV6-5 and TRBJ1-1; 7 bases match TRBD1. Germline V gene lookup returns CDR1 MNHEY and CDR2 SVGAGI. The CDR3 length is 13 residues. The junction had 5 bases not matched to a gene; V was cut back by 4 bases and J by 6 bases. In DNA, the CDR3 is TGTGCCAGCAGTTTGGACAGGTCTGCTGAAGCTTTCTTT. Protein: CASSLDRSAEAFF.

This CDR3 reads CSVEPDGGGYTF. The CDR3 bases are TGCAGCGTTGAACCTGACGGGGGTGGCTACACCTTC. This chain joins TRBV29-1 and TRBJ1-2; maybe TRBD1 (5 bases). The ends were cut back, 2 bases at V and 7 bases at J, with 11 bases in the middle. The CDR3 has 12 residues. Germline V CDR1 and CDR2: SQVTM, ANQGSEA. Full variable domain (rest looked up from reference TRBV29-1 and TRBJ1-2): SAVISQKPSRDICQRGTSLTIQCQVDSQVTMMFWYRQQPGQSLTLIATANQGSEATYESGFVIDKFPISRPNLTFSTLTVSNMSPEDSSIYLCSVEPDGGGYTFGSGTRLTVV.

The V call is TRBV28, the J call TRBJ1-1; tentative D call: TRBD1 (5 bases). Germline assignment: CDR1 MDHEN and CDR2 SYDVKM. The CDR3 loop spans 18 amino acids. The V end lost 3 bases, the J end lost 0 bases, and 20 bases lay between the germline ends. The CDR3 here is CASSLDRGSFGMNTEAFF. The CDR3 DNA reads TGTGCCAGCAGTTTGGATAGGGGTAGTTTTGGGATGAACACTGAAGCTTTCTTT.

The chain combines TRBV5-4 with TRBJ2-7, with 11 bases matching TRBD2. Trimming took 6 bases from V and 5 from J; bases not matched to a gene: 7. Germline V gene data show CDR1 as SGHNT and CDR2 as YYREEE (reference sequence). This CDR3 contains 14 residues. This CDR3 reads CASTLSGGAHEQYF. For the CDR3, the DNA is TGTGCCAGCACCCTTAGCGGGGGGGCCCACGAGCAGTACTTC.

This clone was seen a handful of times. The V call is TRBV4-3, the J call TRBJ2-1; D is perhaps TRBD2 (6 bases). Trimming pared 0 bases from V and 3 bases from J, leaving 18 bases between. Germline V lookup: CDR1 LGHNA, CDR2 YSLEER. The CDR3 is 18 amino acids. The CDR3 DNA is TGCGCCAGCAGCCAAGATCCTGGTGGAGGGGACCTCTACAATGAGCAGTTCTTC. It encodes CASSQDPGGGDLYNEQFF.

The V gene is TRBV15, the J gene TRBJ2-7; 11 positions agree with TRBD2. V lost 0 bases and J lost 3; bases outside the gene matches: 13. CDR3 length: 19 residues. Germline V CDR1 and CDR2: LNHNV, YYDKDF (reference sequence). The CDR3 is CATSRDYSSGGASGYEQYF. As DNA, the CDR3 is TGTGCCACCAGCAGAGATTACAGTAGCGGGGGGGCCAGCGGCTACGAGCAGTACTTC.

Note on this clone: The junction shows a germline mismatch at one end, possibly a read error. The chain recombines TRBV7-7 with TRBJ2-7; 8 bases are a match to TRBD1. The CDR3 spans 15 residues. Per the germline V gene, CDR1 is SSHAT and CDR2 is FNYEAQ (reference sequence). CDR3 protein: CASSPGTGLEHEQYF. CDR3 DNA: TGTGCTAGCAGCCCAGGGACAGGACTTGAGCACGAGCAGTACTTC.

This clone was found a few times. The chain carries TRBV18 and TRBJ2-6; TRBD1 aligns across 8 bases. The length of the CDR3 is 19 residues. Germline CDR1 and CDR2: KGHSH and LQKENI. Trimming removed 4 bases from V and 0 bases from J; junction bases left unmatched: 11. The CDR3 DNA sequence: TGTGCCAGCTCACGACTCCAGATAGGACAGGGCTCTGGGGCCAACGTCCTGACTTTC. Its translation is CASSRLQIGQGSGANVLTF.